A selection of T cell receptor beta chains follows, all from one sample in a study of T cell repertoires in cytomegalovirus infection. Using its own MiXCR run on the reads, TCRdb lists one record per CDR3 protein. Here the sample spans 60,000 to 80,000 distinct CDR3 sequences, around 20% being singletons. No antigen is known for these receptors. The specimen comprised CD8+ T cells from cultured PBMCs, sampled from culture after CMV antigen stimulation. The receptors shown here come from a human donor in good health (CMV status not recorded). Some clones in this sample may be carry-over from other donors' samples. Both conserved end residues are part of each CDR3. The order of the fields is J gene, D gene, V gene, clone size, CDR3 protein, CDR3 DNA. A D gene is named only where the DNA matches it firmly. Not every row has a clone size; where given, it reads once, few, many or a size class.

J gene: TRBJ1-1; D gene: TRBD1; V gene: TRBV5-1; clone size: few; CDR3 protein: CASSLFQGASNEAFF; CDR3 DNA: TGCGCCAGCAGCTTGTTTCAGGGGGCAAGCAATGAAGCTTTCTTT
J gene: TRBJ2-2; D gene: .; V gene: TRBV2; clone size: few; CDR3 protein: CASSLDGPNTGELFF; CDR3 DNA: TGTGCCAGCAGTCTGGACGGACCTAACACCGGGGAGCTGTTTTTT
J gene: TRBJ1-2; D gene: .; V gene: TRBV10-3; clone size: few; CDR3 protein: CAISGKGAYGYTF; CDR3 DNA: TGTGCCATCAGTGGTAAGGGAGCCTATGGCTACACCTTC
J gene: TRBJ2-1; D gene: .; V gene: TRBV12-3/TRBV12-4; clone size: few; CDR3 protein: CASSLRADEQFF; CDR3 DNA: TGTGCCAGCAGTTTAAGGGCGGATGAGCAGTTCTTC
J gene: TRBJ2-3; D gene: .; V gene: TRBV4-2; clone size: few; CDR3 protein: CASSQDGGIADTQYF; CDR3 DNA: TGTGCCAGCAGCCAAGACGGGGGAATCGCAGATACGCAGTATTTT
J gene: TRBJ1-2; D gene: .; V gene: TRBV12-3/TRBV12-4; clone size: few; CDR3 protein: CASSLASRVDYGYTF; CDR3 DNA: TGTGCCAGCAGTTTAGCGTCCAGGGTGGACTATGGCTACACCTTC
J gene: TRBJ2-5; D gene: .; V gene: TRBV27; clone size: many; CDR3 protein: CASSLGETQYF; CDR3 DNA: TGCGCCAGCAGCCTAGGGGAGACCCAGTACTTC
J gene: TRBJ2-2; D gene: TRBD1; V gene: TRBV7-2; clone size: .; CDR3 protein: CASSVGQGRTGELFF; CDR3 DNA: TGTGCCAGCAGCGTCGGACAGGGGCGCACCGGGGAGCTGTTTTTT
J gene: TRBJ1-1; D gene: .; V gene: TRBV5-1; clone size: .; CDR3 protein: CASSLNRDEAFF; CDR3 DNA: TGCGCCAGCAGCCTAAACAGGGATGAAGCTTTCTTT
J gene: TRBJ2-3; D gene: .; V gene: TRBV7-9; clone size: .; CDR3 protein: CASRGDLTTDTQYF; CDR3 DNA: TGTGCCAGCAGAGGCGACCTAACCACAGATACGCAGTATTTT
J gene: TRBJ1-1; D gene: .; V gene: TRBV9; clone size: few; CDR3 protein: CASSDRDDGTEAFF; CDR3 DNA: TGTGCCAGCAGCGACCGGGACGATGGAACTGAAGCTTTCTTT
J gene: TRBJ1-2; D gene: .; V gene: TRBV6-8; clone size: .; CDR3 protein: CASRVDGEYGYTF; CDR3 DNA: TGTGCCAGCAGAGTCGACGGGGAATATGGCTACACCTTC
J gene: TRBJ1-1; D gene: .; V gene: TRBV15; clone size: few; CDR3 protein: CATSREGPMNTEAFF; CDR3 DNA: TGTGCCACCAGCAGGGAAGGACCGATGAACACTGAAGCTTTCTTT